Sequencing of this TCR beta chain was carried out in a study of blood T cell repertoires in COVID-19 (dated by TCRdb to the early 2020s). Broadly, across the study: Collaborator samples came from the United States, Italy and Spain and covered acute and convalescent phases of COVID-19. The material from the prospective study consisted of cDNA or gDNA derived from T cells, B-cell-depleted T cells, or PBMCs. The dataset comprised deeply sampled blood TCRbeta repertoires from subjects exposed to, actively infected with, or recovered from COVID-19. The repertoires were released in a freely available public database meant as a resource for research on the immune response to SARS-CoV-2. The samples were drawn from the first 160 participants of the ongoing ImmuneRACE study and from under 1,500 subjects provided by 6 global collaborators. A de-identified subject ID, COVID-19 status, age in years and sex were almost always included in the sample metadata. Where available, HLA class I and class II types were obtained from metadata supplied by the sample provider rather than from assay-based typing.

The research as a whole found: How much clinical and demographic metadata was included differed by source and by participant, and the metadata was provided uncurated.

TCRbeta CDR3 regions were amplified from genomic DNA using the immunoSEQ Assay, a bias-controlled multiplex PCR. Turning to the authors' computational methods: Within the assay, amplification of reference gene primers was used to estimate how many nucleated cells each sample contained. To quantify the absolute abundance of each unique TCRbeta CDR3 rearrangement, sequence reads were collapsed and filtered. Productive Simpson clonality was computed per sample as the square root of Simpson's diversity index over productive rearrangements. This immuneACCESS table, as held by TCRdb, lists in-frame sequences with V and J called but not all clones. Of the missing ones, under half trace to an unresolved V gene in checked studies; the others have no known cause. That table is the source of V, J and clone size, and D and trimming were worked out from the DNA. This sample gives under 200,000 clones in total; over 80% of them show up just once. The ten largest account for about 8.1% of the sample.

Trimming removed 0 bases from V and 8 bases from J; the gene matches leave 7 bases unexplained. There are 15 amino acids in the CDR3, from cysteine to phenylalanine inclusive. Left in the record is the CDR3 DNA by itself, 45 bases read in frame from the first base. For CDR1 and CDR2, the germline V gene lists SGDLS and YYNGEE. At one collaborating source in Seattle, patients were enrolled during active infection and were followed longitudinally through the course of disease. The collaborating institutions used their own protocols to collect whole blood in K2EDTA tubes. For TCRbeta analysis, collaborators shipped samples in one of three forms: frozen whole blood, isolated PBMCs, or DNA extracted from either of those sample types. Comment on this clone: The antigen it binds to is not known. No quality values exist for individual bases; no much larger clone is one base distant.

This sequence was found in a woman aged 80 or over with COVID-19, enrolled during active disease. The sample was peripheral blood. The chain couples TRBV9 to TRBJ2-1, and 8 junctional nucleotides match TRBD2. Here is the DNA: TGTGCCAGCAGCGTAGGGATCGGGGGGGACTATGAGCAGTTCTTC. Its coded protein is CASSVGIGGDYEQFF.